The following is a TCR beta chain sequence with its context. What it binds is unknown. The data were taken from a study of cytomegalovirus exposure and HLA in healthy donors. Overall study: Falling in the Caucasian-associated ancestry cluster were approximately 84% of 398 genotyped donors. Study observations and caveats: As a later analysis showed, several of the most significant clusters appeared to be linked to common viral pathogens. TCR beta chains associated with HLA were, in a later analysis, more clonally expanded than equally common others. Looking again later, the authors saw that most CMV-associated TCR beta chains seemed HLA-restricted.

Germline loops: CDR1 MDHEN, CDR2 SYDVKM. This CDR3 is 14 amino acids long. Deletions cut 6 bases from V and 3 bases from J, with 12 bases between. Researchers ran the PCR with 60 Vbeta and 13 Jbeta primers. TCRdb's table, derived via immunoSEQ multiplex PCR, lists solely in-frame clones and lacks some. The table has fewer than 85,000 clones, 84% seen once. The sequence came from a man between 65 and 80 years old in good health and CMV-seropositive. J is TRBJ1-5 and V is TRBV28; D gene ambiguous. The sample consisted of PBMCs. The CDR3 spells CASRVNRDNQPQHF. In DNA form, the CDR3 reads TGTGCCAGCAGGGTCAACAGAGACAATCAGCCCCAGCATTTT.